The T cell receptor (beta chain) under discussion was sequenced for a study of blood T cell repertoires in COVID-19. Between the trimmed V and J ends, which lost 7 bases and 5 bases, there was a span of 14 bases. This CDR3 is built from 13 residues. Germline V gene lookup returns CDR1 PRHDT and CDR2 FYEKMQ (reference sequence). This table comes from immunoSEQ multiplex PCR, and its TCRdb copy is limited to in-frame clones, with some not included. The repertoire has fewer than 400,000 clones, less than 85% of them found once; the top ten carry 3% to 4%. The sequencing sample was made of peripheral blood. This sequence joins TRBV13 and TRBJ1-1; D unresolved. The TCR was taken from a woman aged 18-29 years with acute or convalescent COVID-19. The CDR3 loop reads CASIVLGGTEAFF. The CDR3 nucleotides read TGTGCCAGCATCGTTCTAGGTGGGACTGAAGCTTTCTTT.